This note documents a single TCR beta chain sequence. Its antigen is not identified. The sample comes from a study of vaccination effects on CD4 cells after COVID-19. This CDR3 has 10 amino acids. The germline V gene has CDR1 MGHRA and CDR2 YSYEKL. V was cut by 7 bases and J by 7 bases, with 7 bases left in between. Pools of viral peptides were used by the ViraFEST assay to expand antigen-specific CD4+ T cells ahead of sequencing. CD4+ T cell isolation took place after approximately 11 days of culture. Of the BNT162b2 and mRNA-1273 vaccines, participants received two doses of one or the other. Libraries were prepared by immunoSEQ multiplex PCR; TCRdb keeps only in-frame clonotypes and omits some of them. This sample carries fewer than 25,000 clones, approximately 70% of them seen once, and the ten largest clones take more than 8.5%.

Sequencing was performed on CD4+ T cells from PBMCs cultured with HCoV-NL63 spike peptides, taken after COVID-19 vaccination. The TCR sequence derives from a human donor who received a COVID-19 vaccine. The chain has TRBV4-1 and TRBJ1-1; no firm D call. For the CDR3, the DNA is TGCGCCAGCAAATCTGGTGAAGCTTTCTTT. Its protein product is CASKSGEAFF.